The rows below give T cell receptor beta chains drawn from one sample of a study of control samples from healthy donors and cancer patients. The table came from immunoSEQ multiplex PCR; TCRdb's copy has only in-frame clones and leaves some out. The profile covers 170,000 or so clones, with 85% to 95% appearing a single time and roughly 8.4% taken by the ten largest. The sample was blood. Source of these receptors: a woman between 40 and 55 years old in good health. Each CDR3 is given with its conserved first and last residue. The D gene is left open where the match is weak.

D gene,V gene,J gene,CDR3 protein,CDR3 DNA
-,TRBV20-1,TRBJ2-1,CSATRDVQFF,TGCAGTGCTACCCGGGACGTCCAGTTCTTC
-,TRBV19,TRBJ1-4,CASSTRDKFNEKLFF,TGTGCCAGTAGTACACGGGACAAGTTTAATGAAAAACTGTTTTTT
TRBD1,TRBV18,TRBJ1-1,CASRQGQDTEAFF,TGTGCCAGCCGACAGGGGCAGGACACTGAAGCTTTCTTT
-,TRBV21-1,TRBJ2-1,CASSSTGNPPPFYNEQFF,TGTGCCAGCAGCTCGACAGGGAATCCACCCCCTTTCTACAATGAGCAGTTCTTC
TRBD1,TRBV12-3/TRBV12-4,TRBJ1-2,CASSGTANYGYTF,TGTGCCAGCAGTGGGACAGCTAACTATGGCTACACCTTC
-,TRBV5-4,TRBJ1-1,CASSLNVKGGTEAFF,TGTGCCAGCAGCTTGAATGTAAAGGGAGGGACTGAAGCTTTCTTT
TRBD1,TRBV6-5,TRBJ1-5,CASSPTRDRNQPQHF,TGTGCCAGCAGTCCTACCCGGGACAGAAATCAGCCCCAGCATTTT
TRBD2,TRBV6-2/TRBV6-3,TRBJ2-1,CASSPRQRDYNEQFF,TGTGCCAGCAGTCCCCGCCAGCGGGACTACAATGAGCAGTTCTTC
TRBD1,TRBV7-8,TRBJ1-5,CASSRRGTENSNQPQHF,TGTGCCAGCAGCAGACGAGGGACAGAAAATAGCAATCAGCCCCAGCATTTT
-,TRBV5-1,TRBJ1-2,CASSPRDTPFNYGYTF,TGCGCCAGCAGCCCCCGGGACACCCCTTTTAACTATGGCTACACCTTC
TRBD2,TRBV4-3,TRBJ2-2,CASSPSAGGPATGELFF,TGCGCCAGCAGCCCCTCGGCGGGAGGGCCCGCCACCGGGGAGCTGTTTTTT